These T cell receptor beta chains were read from a single sample in a study of beta chain features in type 1 diabetes. Method: immunoSEQ multiplex PCR; TCRdb's copy keeps in-frame clones and lacks some. The sample contains about 230,000 clones, about 10% of which appear only once. Sequencing used naive CD4+ T cells from blood. The source of these receptors is a woman under 30 in good health. Each CDR3 is given with its conserved first and last residue. The order of the fields is V gene, J gene, D gene, clone size, CDR3 protein, CDR3 DNA. The D gene is left open where the match is weak. Expanded clones are given a class, and other clones once, few, many or no size at all.

>TRBV9|TRBJ1-2|NA|NA
CASSVGGSAYGYTF
TGTGCCAGCAGCGTAGGGGGCAGTGCCTATGGCTACACCTTC
>TRBV29-1|TRBJ1-1|NA|NA
CSVEDGGRHTEAFF
TGCAGCGTTGAAGATGGGGGGAGGCACACTGAAGCTTTCTTT
>TRBV5-1|TRBJ1-1|NA|NA
CASSLAKRDTEAFF
TGCGCCAGCAGCTTGGCCAAGAGGGACACTGAAGCTTTCTTT
>TRBV7-2|TRBJ2-1|TRBD2|NA
CASSTEREIYNEQFF
TGTGCCAGCAGCACGGAGCGGGAGATCTACAATGAGCAGTTCTTC
>TRBV7-2|TRBJ2-2|NA|NA
CASSLQGSTTGELFF
TGTGCCAGCAGCTTACAGGGGTCTACCACCGGGGAGCTGTTTTTT
>TRBV30|TRBJ2-3|TRBD2|few
CAWSAGGADTDTQYF
TGTGCCTGGAGTGCCGGGGGGGCCGACACAGATACGCAGTATTTT
>TRBV6-1|TRBJ2-7|NA|NA
CASSRDYYEQYF
TGTGCCAGCTCCAGGGATTACTACGAGCAGTACTTC
>TRBV2|TRBJ1-1|TRBD1|NA
CASSTGGVTEAFF
TGTGCCAGCAGCACAGGGGGCGTGACTGAAGCTTTCTTT
>TRBV5-4|TRBJ2-2|TRBD1|NA
CASSLPGQGDLGELFF
TGTGCCAGCAGCTTGCCGGGACAGGGGGATTTGGGGGAGCTGTTTTTT
>TRBV1|TRBJ2-3|NA|few
CTSSFRGTETTDTQYF
TGCACCAGCAGCTTTAGGGGCACGGAGACGACAGATACGCAGTATTTT
>TRBV27|TRBJ1-1|NA|few
CASSLSWETEAFF
TGTGCCAGCAGTTTATCGTGGGAGACTGAAGCTTTCTTT
>TRBV6-6|TRBJ1-5|NA|few
CASTTGHYSNQPQHF
TGTGCCAGCACCACGGGACATTATAGCAATCAGCCCCAGCATTTT
>TRBV19|TRBJ1-1|TRBD1|NA
CASSGQGPRREAFF
TGTGCCAGCTCGGGACAGGGACCCCGGAGGGAAGCTTTCTTT
>TRBV30|TRBJ2-7|NA|few
CAWSPPGIEQYF
TGTGCCTGGAGTCCGCCAGGGATCGAGCAGTACTTC
>TRBV9|TRBJ2-7|TRBD2|NA
CASSVGGVYEQYF
TGTGCCAGCAGCGTGGGGGGGGTCTACGAGCAGTACTTC
>TRBV19|TRBJ1-5|NA|NA
CASSTHQGNGNQPQHF
TGTGCCAGTAGTACCCACCAGGGCAATGGCAATCAGCCCCAGCATTTT
>TRBV18|TRBJ1-6|TRBD1|NA
CASSPQQGADSPLHF
TGTGCCAGCTCACCACAACAGGGGGCGGACTCACCCCTCCACTTT
>TRBV19|TRBJ2-3|NA|few
CASSNQGDTQYF
TGTGCCAGTAGTAATCAGGGGGATACGCAGTATTTT
>TRBV2|TRBJ1-1|NA|NA
CASSEGGDQAFF
TGTGCCAGCAGTGAAGGCGGGGACCAAGCTTTCTTT
>TRBV5-8|TRBJ2-5|TRBD2|NA
CASSGGTSVETQYF
TGTGCCAGCAGCGGAGGGACTAGCGTAGAGACCCAGTACTTC
>TRBV12-5|TRBJ1-2|TRBD1|NA
CASGNRTGGQEHGYTF
TGTGCTAGTGGTAACCGGACAGGGGGCCAGGAGCATGGCTACACCTTC
>TRBV27|TRBJ2-7|TRBD1|few
CASSPLGTAGPAYEQYF
TGTGCCAGCAGTCCATTAGGGACAGCCGGACCCGCCTACGAGCAGTACTTC
>TRBV7-8|TRBJ1-3|TRBD1|NA
CASSLGDRAGNTIYF
TGTGCCAGCAGCTTGGGCGACAGGGCTGGAAACACCATATATTTT
>TRBV9|TRBJ2-7|TRBD1|few
CASSVCPPDRAYEQYF
TGTGCCAGCAGCGTATGCCCCCCGGACAGGGCTTACGAGCAGTACTTC
>TRBV29-1|TRBJ2-7|TRBD1|NA
CSRKGIGGREQYF
TGCAGCAGAAAAGGGATAGGGGGCAGAGAGCAGTACTTC
>TRBV5-4|TRBJ1-4|TRBD1|NA
CASSRDRDNEKLFF
TGTGCCAGCAGCCGGGACAGGGATAATGAAAAACTGTTTTTT
>TRBV5-4|TRBJ2-2|TRBD2|few
CASSLATSGGTGELFF
TGTGCCAGCAGCTTGGCGACTAGCGGGGGCACCGGGGAGCTGTTTTTT
>TRBV29-1|TRBJ2-3|TRBD1|NA
CSVGGDRGGDTQYF
TGCAGCGTTGGGGGAGACAGGGGTGGGGATACGCAGTATTTT
>TRBV6-1|TRBJ2-7|TRBD1|NA
CASSLEGQGHYEQYF
TGTGCCAGCAGCCTGGAAGGACAGGGGCACTACGAGCAGTACTTC
>TRBV11-2|TRBJ2-7|NA|many
CASSSSRPYEQYF
TGTGCCAGCAGCTCCTCCAGGCCCTACGAGCAGTACTTC
>TRBV18|TRBJ2-1|TRBD2|NA
CASSPYSGLVVNEQFF
TGTGCCAGCTCACCATACTCGGGACTAGTGGTAAATGAGCAGTTCTTC
>TRBV19|TRBJ2-1|TRBD1|few
CASSIAATGGQFF
TGTGCCAGTAGTATAGCCGCGACAGGGGGTCAGTTCTTC
>TRBV7-3|TRBJ2-3|NA|few
CASSQQGGTDTQYF
TGTGCCAGCAGCCAACAAGGAGGCACAGATACGCAGTATTTT
>TRBV11-2|TRBJ1-1|TRBD1|few
CASSSQGGMNTEAFF
TGTGCCAGCAGTTCTCAGGGGGGAATGAACACTGAAGCTTTCTTT
>TRBV2|TRBJ2-7|NA|few
CASSGEGYEQYF
TGTGCCAGCAGCGGCGAGGGCTACGAGCAGTACTTC
>TRBV9|TRBJ2-6|TRBD1|few
CASSGTGASSGANVLTF
TGTGCCAGCAGCGGGACAGGGGCGAGCTCTGGGGCCAACGTCCTGACTTTC
>TRBV18|TRBJ2-7|TRBD1|NA
CASSPVGVQGKEQYF
TGTGCCAGCTCACCAGTCGGTGTACAGGGGAAAGAGCAGTACTTC
>TRBV5-1|TRBJ2-5|TRBD2|NA
CASSPTLAGGEETQYF
TGCGCCAGCAGCCCAACGCTAGCGGGAGGGGAAGAGACCCAGTACTTC
>TRBV30|TRBJ2-7|TRBD2|few
CARSGSAAYEQYF
TGTGCCAGAAGCGGGAGTGCGGCCTACGAGCAGTACTTC
>TRBV25-1|TRBJ1-1|NA|NA
CASSVGSTEAFF
TGTGCCAGTTCCGTTGGGAGCACTGAAGCTTTCTTT
>TRBV2|TRBJ2-1|TRBD1|NA
CASSQDRVNDGEQFF
TGTGCCAGCAGTCAGGACAGGGTTAACGACGGTGAGCAGTTCTTC